A few counts support the clone carrying this T cell receptor beta chain. Antigen unknown. Version v3.0 of the immunoSEQ assay ran at survey level. Sequenced by immunoSEQ multiplex PCR; TCRdb stores in-frame clones only, minus some. The table has 14,000 or so clones, approximately 82% seen once; the top ten hold 6.5% to 7.5%. V gave up 7 bases and J gave up 2 bases; unmatched junction bases: 7. The CDR3 is made up of 14 amino acids. The germline V gene has CDR1 SEHNR and CDR2 FQNEAQ (reference sequence). The data were taken from a study of long-term antiretroviral therapy in people with HIV. Study conclusions and caveats: Post-ART, diversity grew, though it stayed under transplant donor control levels.

The V and J genes are TRBV7-9 and TRBJ2-7; TRBD2 aligns across 8 bases. The receptor was derived from a man aged 30 to 39 with HIV. The sample here was unsorted PBMCs, taken 0.4 years after starting antiretroviral therapy. The DNA of the CDR3 is TGTGCCAGCACCTCCGGGGGGGTTACCTACGAGCAGTACTTC. Amino acid sequence: CASTSGGVTYEQYF.